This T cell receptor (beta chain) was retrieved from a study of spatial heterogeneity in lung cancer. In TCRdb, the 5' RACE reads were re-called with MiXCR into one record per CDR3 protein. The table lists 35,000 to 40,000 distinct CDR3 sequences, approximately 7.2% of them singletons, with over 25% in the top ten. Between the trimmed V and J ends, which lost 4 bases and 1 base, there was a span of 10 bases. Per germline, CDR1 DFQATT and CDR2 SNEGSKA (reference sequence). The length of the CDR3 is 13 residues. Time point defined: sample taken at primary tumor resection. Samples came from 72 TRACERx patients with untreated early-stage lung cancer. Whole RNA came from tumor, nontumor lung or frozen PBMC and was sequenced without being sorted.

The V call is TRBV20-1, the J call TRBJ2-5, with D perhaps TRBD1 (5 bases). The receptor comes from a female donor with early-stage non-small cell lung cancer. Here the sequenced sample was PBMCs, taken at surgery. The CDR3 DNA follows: TGCAGTGCTACCCGGACAACCCAAGAGACCCAGTACTTC. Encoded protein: CSATRTTQETQYF.